Following are 4 T cell receptor beta chains from one sample sequenced in a study of blood T cell repertoires in COVID-19. Clones were sequenced by immunoSEQ multiplex PCR, and TCRdb holds only the in-frame ones, with some missing. The data contain over 200,000 clones, 85% to 90% of them seen just once; the ten biggest clones take up roughly 3%. The sequenced sample consisted of peripheral blood. The receptor source for this set is a man aged 30 to 45 with COVID-19, enrolled during active disease.

This clone was picked up many times. The rearrangement uses TRBV27 and TRBJ1-1; perhaps TRBD1 as D (6 bases). CDR3 length: 12 residues. Trimming pared 8 bases from V and 11 bases from J, leaving 18 bases between. Germline assignment: CDR1 MNHEY and CDR2 SMNVEV (reference sequence). Here the CDR3 DNA reads TGTGCCAGCCGCCAAGAGGCAGGGGCGGCTTTCTTT. Residues: CASRQEAGAAFF.

The rearrangement uses TRBV12-3 or TRBV12-4 and TRBJ2-7; D gene uncertain. CDR3 length: 12 amino acids. V lost 1 base, J lost 6 bases, and 7 bases lay in between. CDR3 residues: CASSLEESEQYF. CDR3 in DNA: TGTGCCAGCAGTTTAGAGGAGAGCGAGCAGTACTTC.

The J gene is TRBJ2-2, the V gene TRBV2; the D is unclear. Germline V lookup: CDR1 SNHLY, CDR2 FYNNEI. This CDR3 is 14 amino acids long. V lost 6 bases and J 0 bases, leaving 8 bases between the germline ends. For the CDR3, the DNA is TGTGCCAGCAGAGTTACAGCGAACACCGGGGAGCTGTTTTTT. Protein sequence: CASRVTANTGELFF.

This clone was seen once. V is TRBV5-4 and J is TRBJ2-2; D is possibly TRBD1 (6 bases). CDR3 length: 16 amino acids. Germline V CDR1 and CDR2: SGHNT, YYREEE (reference sequence). V shed 4 bases and J shed 5 bases, with 18 bases lying between them. The chain's CDR3 is CASSPGARERTGELFF. In nucleotides, the CDR3 is TGTGCCAGCAGCCCAGGGGCAAGGGAACGAACCGGGGAGCTGTTTTTT.